This T cell receptor (beta chain) was captured by sequencing in a study of T cell responses to AZD1222 COVID-19 vaccine (dated by TCRdb to the early 2020s). About the full investigation: AZD1222 recipients whose second dose came at about 4 weeks and those whose second dose came at about 12 weeks were combined into one group, since spike-specific TCR depth and breadth did not differ between the two schedules. Trial participants were enrolled into age subgroups of 18-55, 56-69 and 70-plus years, which contained around 140, 26 and 57 TCR-sequenced participants, respectively. TCR sequencing covered 233 trial participants: nearly 210 given two doses of AZD1222 and some 25 given two doses of MenACWY control vaccine. Paper-wide results and their limitations: Most participants were white British and females outnumbered males, and the authors suggested that clonal diversity may have been underestimated. Reportedly, almost half of the unique spike-specific TCRs recognized epitopes lying outside the regions that are mutated in the B.1.351 and B.1.1.7 variants. Conclusions about previously exposed vaccinees are limited because only 5 or 6 AZD1222 recipients were SARS-CoV-2 seropositive at baseline. In the small 56-69-year group, the increase in depth fell short of significance, most likely because of low power. The vaccine-associated CD4 TCRs covered the entire spike protein, and the dominant responses fell in regions 160-218 and 743-854. Because no day 14 peak-response samples were available, repertoires were characterized only after the peak T cell response. After two AZD1222 doses, spike-specific TCR breadth and depth were significantly higher than at day 0 and than in MenACWY recipients.

What the time point label conveys for this sample: baseline before first vaccination. Vaccinee samples came from UK trials COV001 and COV002, including a single-blind randomized controlled phase 2/3 trial of AZD1222 (ChAdOx1 nCoV-19) in healthy adults. For TCRbeta chain sequencing, PBMC samples were collected from trial participants at day 0 and at day 28 after the second dose. With regard to this clone: Which antigen it targets is not known. There are no base qualities to consult, and no much larger clone falls within one base.

The CDR3 regions of human TCRbeta chains were subjected to immunosequencing. Per the original workflow: Repertoire TCRs were matched against a reference library of SARS-CoV-2-specific TCRs generated with the MIRA antigen-specificity platform. Breadth was defined as the fraction of unique TCRs that were SARS-CoV-2-associated, and depth was defined as the fraction of total T cells that were SARS-CoV-2-associated. Using the MIRA data, each spike-specific TCR was assigned both to the spike region to which the TCR was reactive and to a CD4 or CD8 class. Log10-transformed breadth and depth values were compared by one-way ANOVA with Sidak's multiple comparisons tests. As stored in TCRdb, this immuneACCESS dataset retains in-frame rearrangements with V and J assigned. A fraction of the clones does not appear; measured against another copy, unresolved V genes explain less than half of the discrepancy, and the remainder lacks a known reason. D and trimming were read from the DNA, whereas the V and J calls and clone size are those reported in that table. The sample table records over 100,000 clones; 85% to 90% of these occur just once. Around 20% of the sample is held by the ten biggest clonotypes.

The CDR3 numbers 12 residues from cysteine through phenylalanine. CDR3 DNA is the only sequence kept; it has 36 bases, read in frame from the first base. V sheds 1 base and J sheds 7 bases, leaving 7 bases between their ends. For CDR1 and CDR2, the germline V gene lists SGHVS and FNYEAQ. The receptor's source is an adult in good health. The sample was peripheral blood, taken on day 0 of AZD1222 vaccination. The chain is encoded by TRBV7-6 joined to TRBJ1-1; the D gene identity is not certain. The CDR3 protein is CASSLGGYEAFF. The nucleotides are TGTGCCAGCAGCTTAGGAGGGTATGAAGCTTTCTTT.